A single sample is the source of the 7 T cell receptor beta chains below, sequenced in a study of shared clonotypes between healthy human individuals. Libraries were prepared by immunoSEQ multiplex PCR; TCRdb keeps only in-frame clonotypes and omits some of them. The sample has approximately 2,300,000 clones, about nine tenths seen once; the top ten hold 0.37%. The sample was naive CD4+ T cells from PBMCs. Stated subset: CD45RA+ positively selected. The receptors here all came from a man aged 18 to 29 in good health. Some clones in this sample may be carry-over from other donors' samples.

This chain joins TRBV7-8 and TRBJ2-1; 8 bases fit TRBD2. The CDR3 is made up of 16 amino acids. Germline V gene lookup returns CDR1 SGHVS and CDR2 FQNEAQ. J lost 2 bases, V lost 2 bases, and 5 bases had no gene match. The CDR3 DNA follows: TGTGCCAGCAGCTTAACAGCGGGAGCAACCTACAATGAGCAGTTCTTC. Translated, it gives CASSLTAGATYNEQFF. The variable domain in full, completed from reference TRBV7-8 and TRBJ2-1, reads GAGVSQSPRYKVAKRGQDVALRCDPISGHVSLFWYQQALGQGPEFLTYFQNEAQLDKSGLPSDRFFAERPEGSVSTLKIQRTQQEDSAVYLCASSLTAGATYNEQFFGPGTRLTVL.

This rearrangement joins TRBV6-1 to TRBJ1-1; D is ambiguous. V lost 8 bases and J lost 2, with 6 bases in between. The CDR3 sequence is 11 residues long. Looked up from germline, CDR1 is MNHNS and CDR2 is SASEGT. For the CDR3, the DNA is TGTGCCAGCCCAGGAAACACTGAAGCTTTCTTT. This gives the protein CASPGNTEAFF.

The rearrangement joins TRBV5-1 to TRBJ1-1; D remains unclear. The CDR3 consists of 15 residues. Germline CDR1 reads SGHRS; CDR2 reads YFSETQ. V was cut by 4 bases and J by 4 bases, with 17 bases left in between. The CDR3 spells CASSQRTAVGTEAFF. CDR3 nucleotide sequence: TGCGCCAGCAGCCAAAGGACCGCTGTGGGCACTGAAGCTTTCTTT.

This chain links TRBV6-5 with TRBJ2-5; D remains ambiguous. The germline V gene encodes CDR1 MNHEY and CDR2 SVGAGI. Trimming shortened V by 4 bases and J by 7 bases, and 10 bases separated the two germline ends. The CDR3 spans 12 residues. The CDR3 sequence is CASSFPSGTQYF. CDR3 sequence (DNA): TGTGCCAGCAGTTTCCCCTCGGGGACCCAGTACTTC.

A word on this clone: The same CDR3 can be traced to other DNA sequences in this sample. The V and J genes are TRBV18 and TRBJ2-7; a weak D match, TRBD1 (7 bases). The CDR3 sequence is 14 residues long. Trimming removed 3 bases from V and 3 bases from J, with 12 bases in between. Germline CDR1 reads KGHSH; CDR2 reads LQKENI. CDR3 residues: CASSPRQGGYEQYF. The CDR3 DNA sequence: TGTGCCAGCTCACCCCGACAGGGAGGCTACGAGCAGTACTTC. Complete variable domain (other parts from reference TRBV18 and TRBJ2-7): NAGVMQNPRHLVRRRGQEARLRCSPMKGHSHVYWYRQLPEEGLKFMVYLQKENIIDESGMPKERFSAEFPKEGPSILRIQQVVRGDSAAYFCASSPRQGGYEQYFGPGTRLTVT.

This chain connects TRBV5-1 to TRBJ1-2; D unclear. The CDR3 length is 15 residues. Germline V lookup: CDR1 SGHRS, CDR2 YFSETQ. V was cut by 5 bases and J by 6 bases, with 20 bases left in between. CDR3 sequence reads: CASRSVTGSQDGYTF. In nucleotides, the CDR3 is TGCGCCAGCAGATCTGTTACCGGGAGCCAGGATGGCTACACCTTC.

J is TRBJ1-2 and V is TRBV6-5, with D unresolved. Trimming took 7 bases from V and 5 from J, leaving 14 bases between them. Germline V lookup: CDR1 MNHEY, CDR2 SVGAGI. The CDR3 covers 13 residues. CDR3 region: CASTPRGPYGYTF. The DNA of the CDR3 is TGTGCCAGCACCCCACGAGGACCTTATGGCTACACCTTC.